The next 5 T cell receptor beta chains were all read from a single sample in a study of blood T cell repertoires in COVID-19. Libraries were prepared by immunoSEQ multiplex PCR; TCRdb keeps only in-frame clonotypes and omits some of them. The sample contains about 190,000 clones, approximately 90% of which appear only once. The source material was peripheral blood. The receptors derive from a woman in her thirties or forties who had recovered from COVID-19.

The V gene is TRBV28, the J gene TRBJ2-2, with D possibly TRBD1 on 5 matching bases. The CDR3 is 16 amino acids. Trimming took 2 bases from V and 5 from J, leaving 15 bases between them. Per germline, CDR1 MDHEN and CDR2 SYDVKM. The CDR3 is CASSLVVRERTGELFF. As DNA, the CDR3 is TGTGCCAGCAGTTTAGTTGTCAGGGAAAGAACCGGGGAGCTGTTTTTT.

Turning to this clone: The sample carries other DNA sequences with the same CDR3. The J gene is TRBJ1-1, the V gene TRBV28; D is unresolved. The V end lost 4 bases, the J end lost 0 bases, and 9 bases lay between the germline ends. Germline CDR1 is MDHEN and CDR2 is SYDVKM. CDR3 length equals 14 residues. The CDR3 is CASSSTAMNTEAFF. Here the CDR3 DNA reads TGTGCCAGCAGTTCAACAGCTATGAACACTGAAGCTTTCTTT.

CDR3 sequence: CASSTGQKETQYF. The CDR3 DNA reads TGCGCCAGCAGCACGGGACAGAAAGAGACCCAGTACTTC. This chain connects TRBV5-1 to TRBJ2-5, with 7 bases aligning to TRBD1. Germline lookup yields CDR1 SGHRS and CDR2 YFSETQ. The CDR3 spans 13 residues. V lost 4 bases, J lost 3 bases, and 3 bases stayed unmatched.

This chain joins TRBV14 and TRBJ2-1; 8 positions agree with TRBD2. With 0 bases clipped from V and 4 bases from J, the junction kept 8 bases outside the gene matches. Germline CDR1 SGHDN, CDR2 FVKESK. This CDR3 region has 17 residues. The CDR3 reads CASSQDLASGSYNEQFF. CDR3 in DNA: TGTGCCAGCAGCCAAGACTTGGCTAGCGGGTCTTACAATGAGCAGTTCTTC.

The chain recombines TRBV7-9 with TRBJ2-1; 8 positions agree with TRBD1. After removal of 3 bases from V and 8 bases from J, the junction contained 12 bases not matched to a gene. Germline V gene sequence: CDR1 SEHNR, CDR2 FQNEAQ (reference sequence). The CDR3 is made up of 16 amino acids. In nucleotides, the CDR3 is TGTGCCAGCAGCTTTAATCCCGGACAGGGAAGAGATGAGCAGTTCTTC. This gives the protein CASSFNPGQGRDEQFF.